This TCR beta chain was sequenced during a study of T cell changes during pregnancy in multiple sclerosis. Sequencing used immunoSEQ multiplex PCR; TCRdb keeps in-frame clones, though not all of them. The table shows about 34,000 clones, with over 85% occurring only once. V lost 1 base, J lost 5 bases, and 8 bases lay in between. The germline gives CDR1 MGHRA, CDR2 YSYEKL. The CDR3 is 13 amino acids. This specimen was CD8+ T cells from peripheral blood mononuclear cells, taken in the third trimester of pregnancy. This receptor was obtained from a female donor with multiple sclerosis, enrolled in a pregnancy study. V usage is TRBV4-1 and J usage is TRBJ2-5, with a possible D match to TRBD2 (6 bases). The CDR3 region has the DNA TGCGCCAGCAGCCAAGGACTAGGGGAGACCCAGTACTTC. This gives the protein CASSQGLGETQYF.